The 4 T cell receptor beta chains given below trace back to one sample, sequenced in a study of pediatric ulcerative colitis. Using immunoSEQ multiplex PCR, the repertoire was profiled, and TCRdb retains in-frame clones only, with some absent. The sample carries approximately 10,000 clones, 75% to 90% recorded once. Sample: blood. These receptors were collected from a girl aged 5 to 17 with moderate ulcerative colitis.

This clone was found a few times. V usage is TRBV27 and J usage is TRBJ1-2, with unresolved D. Trimming removed 6 bases at V and 1 base at J, with 12 bases between. The CDR3 consists of 14 residues. CDR1 is MNHEY and CDR2 is SMNVEV in the germline V gene (reference sequence). Written as DNA, the CDR3 is TGTGCCAGCAGACTACGGGGAGGTAACTATGGCTACACCTTC. Its translation: CASRLRGGNYGYTF.

This chain connects TRBV7-9 to TRBJ2-1; D possibly uses TRBD1 or TRBD2 (6 bases each). Trimming stripped 5 bases from V and 3 bases from J, with 17 bases between. Per germline, CDR1 SEHNR and CDR2 FQNEAQ (reference sequence). The CDR3 extends over 16 amino acids. The CDR3 region has the DNA TGTGCCAGCAGCCCCGGAGGGGGTAGAAGCTACAATGAGCAGTTCTTC. It translates to CASSPGGGRSYNEQFF.

The V and J genes are TRBV11-2 and TRBJ1-1; D gene ambiguous. Germline V gene lookup returns CDR1 SGHAT and CDR2 FQNNGV. Trimming left V 4 bases short and J 1 base short, with 10 bases between. The CDR3 length is 14 residues. The CDR3 DNA reads TGTGCCAGCAGCTCTCTGACGGGGAACACTGAAGCTTTCTTT. This encodes CASSSLTGNTEAFF.

This clone appeared once. This chain joins TRBV28 and TRBJ2-7; possibly TRBD1 or TRBD2 for D (5 bases each). V was shortened by 5 bases and J by 0 bases, with 11 bases between the two germline ends. The germline gives CDR1 MDHEN, CDR2 SYDVKM. The CDR3 has 14 amino acids. CDR3 loop: CASSPGTYSYEQYF. The DNA of the CDR3 is TGTGCCAGCAGTCCCGGGACGTACTCCTACGAGCAGTACTTC.